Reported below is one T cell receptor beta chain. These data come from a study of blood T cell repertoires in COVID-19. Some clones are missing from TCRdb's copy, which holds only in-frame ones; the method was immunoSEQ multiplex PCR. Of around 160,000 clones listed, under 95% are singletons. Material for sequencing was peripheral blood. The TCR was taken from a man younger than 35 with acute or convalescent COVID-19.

The CDR3 sequence: CASSSGTGGAEAFF. The CDR3 nucleotides read TGTGCCAGCAGCTCCGGGACAGGGGGTGCGGAAGCTTTCTTT. V gene TRBV5-5 combines with J gene TRBJ1-1, with 11 positions matching TRBD1. Germline trimming cut 3 bases from V and 8 bases from J; bases unmatched to any gene: 6. CDR3 length equals 14 residues. Germline CDR1 and CDR2: SGHKS and YYEKEE (reference sequence).